Following are 25 T cell receptor beta chains from one sample sequenced in a study of identical twins. A single record per CDR3 protein comes from TCRdb applying MiXCR to the 5' RACE reads. The sample records some 1,700,000 distinct CDR3 sequences, roughly 35% being singletons. Sequencing was done on a sample of cord blood. Receptor source: a newborn girl in good health.

This clonotype was picked up many times. The chain has TRBV27 and TRBJ2-7; 7 bases match TRBD1. Germline V gene sequence: CDR1 MNHEY, CDR2 SMNVEV (reference sequence). The V and J ends lost 6 bases and 0 bases, in that order; junction bases with no gene match: 5. CDR3 length equals 14 residues. The CDR3 loop is CASSTGTVSYEQYF. The CDR3 DNA sequence: TGTGCCAGCAGCACCGGGACAGTCTCCTACGAGCAGTACTTC.

This rearrangement joins TRBV29-1 to TRBJ2-4; TRBD2 might be the D (5 bases). The J call may be faulty, since TRBJ2-7 better matches the DNA end. The CDR3 is 12 residues long. CDR1 SQVTM and CDR2 ANQGSEA come from the germline V gene. The CDR3 DNA reads as TGCAGCGGTGGACTGCCTTCGGGCGAGCAGTACTTC. Residues: CSGGLPSGEQYF.

The rearrangement joins TRBV27 to TRBJ2-1; the match to TRBD2 covers 7 bases. Per germline, CDR1 MNHEY and CDR2 SMNVEV (reference sequence). The CDR3 is 15 residues long. The ends lost 3 bases at V and 3 bases at J; junction bases unmatched: 5. The CDR3 protein is CASSLAGDFYNEQFF. The CDR3 region has the DNA TGTGCCAGCAGTTTGGCGGGGGACTTCTACAATGAGCAGTTCTTC.

This clonotype was detected only a few times. The rearrangement uses TRBV4-1 and TRBJ2-5; tentatively, D is TRBD2 (5 bases). This CDR3 is 14 amino acids long. Trimming left V 4 bases short and J 3 bases short, with 12 bases between. CDR1 is MGHRA and CDR2 is YSYEKL in the germline V gene. The CDR3 loop reads CASSRTSTEETQYF. CDR3 in DNA: TGCGCCAGCAGCCGAACTAGTACCGAAGAGACCCAGTACTTC.

This clonotype appeared a few times. V and J are TRBV7-2 and TRBJ1-4, with D tentatively TRBD1 (5 bases). CDR1 and CDR2 from the germline V gene are SGHTA and FQGNSA. The length of the CDR3 is 17 residues. The V gene lost 2 bases and the J gene lost 0 bases, with 13 bases spanning the gap. The CDR3 reads CASSLTPRVTTNEKLFF. The DNA for the CDR3 is TGTGCCAGCAGCTTAACCCCCAGGGTAACAACTAATGAAAAACTGTTTTTT.

The genes are TRBV20-1 and TRBJ1-5, with D unclear. Germline CDR1 and CDR2: DFQATT and SNEGSKA (reference sequence). The CDR3 has 16 residues. The germline V and J ends were trimmed by 5 bases and 0 bases, with 17 bases remaining between them. This CDR3 reads CSAPHASQYSNQPQHF. CDR3 sequence (DNA): TGCAGTGCTCCCCATGCGAGCCAATATAGCAATCAGCCCCAGCATTTT.

With regard to this clonotype: It may be a read error: a sequence one base away is much more abundant. The chain recombines TRBV10-3 with TRBJ2-7, with D tentatively TRBD1 (6 bases). Per the germline V gene, CDR1 is ENHRY and CDR2 is SYGVKD. The CDR3 is 13 amino acids. The CDR3 sequence is CAAHGTSSYERYF. The CDR3 coding sequence is TGTGCCGCCCACGGGACATCGTCCTACGAGCGGTACTTC.

This clonotype was seen a handful of times. The chain couples TRBV10-3 to TRBJ2-5; possibly TRBD2 for D (6 bases). This CDR3 is 17 amino acids long. V lost 1 base and J 2 bases, leaving 17 bases between the germline ends. The germline V gene encodes CDR1 ENHRY and CDR2 SYGVKD. CDR3 residues: CAISEWGLRDPQETQYF. Here the CDR3 DNA reads TGTGCCATCAGTGAGTGGGGGTTGCGGGACCCACAAGAGACCCAGTACTTC.

The count of this clonotype is one. The chain recombines TRBV5-1 with TRBJ2-7; 9 nucleotides line up with TRBD2. V lost 4 bases, J lost 3 bases, and 2 bases stayed unmatched. Looked up from germline, CDR1 is SGHRS and CDR2 is YFSETQ. The CDR3 runs 13 residues. The CDR3 coding sequence is TGCGCCAGCAGCCGGACTAGCGTCTACGAGCAGTACTTC. As protein: CASSRTSVYEQYF.

J is TRBJ2-7 and V is TRBV4-2; perhaps TRBD1 as D (5 bases). Germline CDR1 LGHNA, CDR2 YNFKEQ. The CDR3 contains 14 residues. Deletions cut 4 bases from V and 6 bases from J, with 16 bases between. In DNA form, the CDR3 reads TGTGCCAGCAGCCCAGGAGTAGGGGTATTCGAGCAGTACTTC. Its translation: CASSPGVGVFEQYF.

This clonotype was recorded many times. The chain has TRBV18 and TRBJ1-2, with D perhaps TRBD1 (5 bases). The CDR3 has 12 amino acids. V was trimmed by 8 bases and J by 1 base, leaving 8 bases between them. CDR1 is KGHSH and CDR2 is LQKENI in the germline V gene. The CDR3 loop is CASSGHNYGYTF. The CDR3 region has the DNA TGTGCCAGCAGTGGACATAACTATGGCTACACCTTC.

This clonotype was observed a few times. The chain uses TRBV25-1 and TRBJ1-5; 7 bases fit TRBD1. Germline CDR1 MGHDK, CDR2 SYGVNS. This CDR3 spans 13 amino acids. The CDR3 nucleotides read TGTGCGACCAGGGGGGAAGGCAATCAGCCCCAGCATTTT. Amino acids: CATRGEGNQPQHF. Variable domain in full (rest from reference TRBV25-1 and TRBJ1-5): EADIYQTPRYLVIGTGKKITLECSQTMGHDKMYWYQQDPGMELHLIHYSYGVNSTEKGDLSSESTVSRIRTEHFPLTLESARPSHTSQYLCATRGEGNQPQHFGDGTRLSIL.

This clonotype has a handful of counts. The chain uses TRBV5-1 and TRBJ1-4, with D unresolved. The CDR3 has 15 residues. Per the germline V gene, CDR1 is SGHRS and CDR2 is YFSETQ. V was clipped by 0 bases and J by 8 bases, with 14 bases between them. CDR3 coding DNA: TGCGCCAGCAGCTTGGTGGGCGGCCTGGGAGAAAAACTGTTTTTT. Translated, it gives CASSLVGGLGEKLFF.

The V gene is TRBV4-1, the J gene TRBJ2-7, with 9 bases lining up with TRBD1. Germline assignment: CDR1 MGHRA and CDR2 YSYEKL. There are 15 residues in the CDR3. With 4 bases clipped from V and 4 bases from J, the junction kept 8 bases outside the gene matches. The DNA for the CDR3 is TGCGCCAGCAGCCCCCTACAGGGGGCTAAGTACGAGCAGTACTTC. Translation: CASSPLQGAKYEQYF.

This clonotype was detected a few times. This chain links TRBV5-6 with TRBJ1-6; D call uncertain. This CDR3 spans 13 amino acids. The germline V gene encodes CDR1 SGHDT and CDR2 YYEEEE. Trimming shortened V by 2 bases and J by 9 bases, and 9 bases separated the two germline ends. CDR3 bases: TGTGCCAGCAGCTTTTCCGGGAGTTCACCCCTCCACTTT. Translating gives CASSFSGSSPLHF.

There are a few counts of this clonotype. For the CDR3, the DNA is TGCAGCGTTGAAACTCGGGGTGGGCAGCCCCAGCATTTT. Its protein is CSVETRGGQPQHF. The V call is TRBV29-1, the J call TRBJ1-5, with D uncertain. The CDR3 runs 13 residues. V was shortened by 2 bases and J by 7 bases, with 12 bases between the two germline ends. In germline, CDR1 is SQVTM, CDR2 ANQGSEA.

This chain joins TRBV27 and TRBJ2-1, with 8 positions matching TRBD2. The better agreement between TRBJ2-7 and the DNA end casts doubt on the J call. There are 16 residues in the CDR3. The germline CDR1 and CDR2 sequences are MNHEY and SMNVEV (reference sequence). The chain's CDR3 is CASSFFPGGAHNEQYF. The DNA of the CDR3 is TGTGCCAGCAGTTTTTTTCCGGGAGGGGCGCACAATGAGCAGTACTTC.

This clonotype showed up just a few times. The chain combines TRBV2 with TRBJ2-3; 7 nucleotides line up with TRBD2. The CDR3 spans 16 residues. Germline V gives CDR1 SNHLY, CDR2 FYNNEI. Losses at the gene ends were 7 bases for V and 2 bases for J; bases not matched to a gene: 12. As DNA, the CDR3 is TGTGCCAGCAAGCTCCGACTAGCCACCATCACAGATACGCAGTATTTT. Its translation is CASKLRLATITDTQYF.

The CDR3 coding sequence is TGTGCCAGCAGTTTGGGAACCGTAGGATACACCGGGGAGCTGTTTTTT. It encodes CASSLGTVGYTGELFF. This chain links TRBV27 with TRBJ2-2; D gene uncertain. Deletions cut 3 bases from V and 3 bases from J, with 14 bases between. CDR1 is MNHEY, CDR2 SMNVEV, per germline (reference sequence). The CDR3 runs to 16 residues.

This clonotype occurred a few times. This rearrangement joins TRBV28 to TRBJ2-1; TRBD1 agrees at 10 bases. The CDR3 extends over 13 amino acids. The junction had 7 bases not matched to a gene; V was cut back by 7 bases and J by 10 bases. Germline loops: CDR1 MDHEN, CDR2 SYDVKM. The CDR3 loop is CASTIGQGGEQFF. CDR3 in DNA: TGTGCCAGCACCATAGGACAGGGGGGCGAGCAGTTCTTC.

This sequence joins TRBV6-1 and TRBJ2-2; possibly TRBD1 for D (5 bases). V gave up 3 bases and J gave up 6 bases, with 8 bases separating them. The germline V gene encodes CDR1 MNHNS and CDR2 SASEGT. The CDR3 is 13 amino acids. In nucleotides, the CDR3 is TGTGCCAGCAGTGATGGGGCGCCCGGGGAGCTGTTTTTT. Translating gives CASSDGAPGELFF.

This clonotype was picked up a small number of times. CDR3 bases: TGTGCCAGCAAGGCAGGGGGAAGCTATGGCTACACCTTC. Translating it yields CASKAGGSYGYTF. The rearrangement joins TRBV25-1 to TRBJ1-2, with 7 bases lining up with TRBD1. The CDR3 runs to 13 residues. Per germline, CDR1 MGHDK and CDR2 SYGVNS. V trimming: 7 bases; J trimming: 4 bases; junction bases outside the gene matches: 6.

The V and J genes are TRBV9 and TRBJ1-5, with unresolved D. V dropped 3 bases and J dropped 5 bases, with 9 bases sitting between them. CDR1 and CDR2 (germline): SGDLS, YYNGEE. The CDR3 extends over 13 amino acids. CDR3 protein: CASSGTEDQPQHF. CDR3 DNA: TGTGCCAGCAGCGGGACCGAGGATCAGCCCCAGCATTTT.

The chain carries TRBV27 and TRBJ2-1; D not resolved. The V and J ends lost 11 bases and 1 base respectively, with 21 bases between them. The CDR3 consists of 16 residues. Germline CDR1 reads MNHEY; CDR2 reads SMNVEV (reference sequence). CDR3 DNA: TGTGCCTCCAGCCGGGCTGGACGGAATTCCTACAATGAGCAGTTCTTC. Translated: CASSRAGRNSYNEQFF.

The rearrangement links TRBV6-2 or TRBV6-3 to TRBJ1-5; D possibly corresponds to TRBD1 (5 bases). Trimming took 6 bases from V and 1 from J, leaving 13 bases between them. The CDR3 consists of 15 residues. Germline CDR1 MNHEY, CDR2 SVGEGT. The CDR3 region is CASRGGVLSNQPQHF. CDR3 sequence (DNA): TGTGCCAGCAGGGGAGGGGTATTGAGCAATCAGCCCCAGCATTTT.